The following is a T cell receptor (beta chain) sequence with its context. Its cognate antigen is unknown. These data originate in a study of identical twins. The study, taken as a whole, reports: Invariant T cells like MAIT and iNKT could partly confound the zero-insertion analyses. Out-of-frame beta sequences exhibited a weaker degree of excess twin sharing. Twins shared out-of-frame alpha sequences with excess low generation probability. Model-predicted out-of-frame TCR alpha sharing fell below observed values in monozygotic twins.

TCRdb re-analysed the 5' RACE reads in MiXCR, keeping a single row per CDR3 protein. The table lists 500,000 or so distinct CDR3 sequences, over 12% of them singletons, with more than 0.5% in the top ten. This CDR3 has 15 residues. From germline, CDR1 is LGHNA and CDR2 YNFKEQ. V shed 0 bases, J shed 8 bases, and the junction held 6 bases outside the gene matches. These data also formed part of another study, on yellow fever vaccine responses in identical twins.

Specimen: CD4+ T cells sorted from blood. The rearrangement joins TRBV4-2 to TRBJ2-1; 8 positions agree with TRBD2. The sequence was collected from a woman younger than 30 in good health. The CDR3 DNA reads TGTGCCAGCAGCCAAGAGAACGGGAGGGTTGATGAGCAGTTCTTC. Amino acid sequence: CASSQENGRVDEQFF.